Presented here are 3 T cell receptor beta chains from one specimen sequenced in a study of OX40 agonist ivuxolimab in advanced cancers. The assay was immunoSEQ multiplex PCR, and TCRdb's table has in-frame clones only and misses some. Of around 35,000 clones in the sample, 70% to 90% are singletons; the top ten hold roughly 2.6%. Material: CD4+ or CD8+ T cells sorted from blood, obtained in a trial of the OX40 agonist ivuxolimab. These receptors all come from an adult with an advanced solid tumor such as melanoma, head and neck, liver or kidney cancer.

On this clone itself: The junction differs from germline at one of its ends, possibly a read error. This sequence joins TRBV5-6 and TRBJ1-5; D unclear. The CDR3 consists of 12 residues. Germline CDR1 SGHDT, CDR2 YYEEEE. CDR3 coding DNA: TGTGCCAGCAGCTTGCGAAATCGGCCCCAGCATTTT. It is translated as CASSLRNRPQHF.

The DNA of the CDR3 is TGTGCCAGCAGCCTAGCAGGGGGAGCTAACTATGGCTACACCTTC. As protein: CASSLAGGANYGYTF. The chain is built from TRBV5-5 and TRBJ1-2; 7 nucleotides agree with TRBD1. The germline V gene encodes CDR1 SGHKS and CDR2 YYEKEE (reference sequence). CDR3 size: 15 residues. Trimming at V came to 4 bases and at J to 0 bases, leaving 6 bases not matched to a gene. Supplemented by reference TRBV5-5 and TRBJ1-2, the full variable domain reads DAGVTQSPTHLIKTRGQQVTLRCSPISGHKSVSWYQQVLGQGPQFIFQYYEKEERGRGNFPDRFSARQFPNYSSELNVNALLLGDSALYLCASSLAGGANYGYTFGSGTRLTVV.

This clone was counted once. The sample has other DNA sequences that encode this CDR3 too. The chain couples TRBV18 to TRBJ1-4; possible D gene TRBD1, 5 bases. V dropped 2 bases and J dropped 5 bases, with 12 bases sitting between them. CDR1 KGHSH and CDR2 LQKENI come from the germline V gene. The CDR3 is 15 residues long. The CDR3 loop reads CASSPGRSGNEKLFF. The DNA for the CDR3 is TGTGCCAGCTCACCAGGGAGGTCAGGGAATGAAAAACTGTTTTTT.